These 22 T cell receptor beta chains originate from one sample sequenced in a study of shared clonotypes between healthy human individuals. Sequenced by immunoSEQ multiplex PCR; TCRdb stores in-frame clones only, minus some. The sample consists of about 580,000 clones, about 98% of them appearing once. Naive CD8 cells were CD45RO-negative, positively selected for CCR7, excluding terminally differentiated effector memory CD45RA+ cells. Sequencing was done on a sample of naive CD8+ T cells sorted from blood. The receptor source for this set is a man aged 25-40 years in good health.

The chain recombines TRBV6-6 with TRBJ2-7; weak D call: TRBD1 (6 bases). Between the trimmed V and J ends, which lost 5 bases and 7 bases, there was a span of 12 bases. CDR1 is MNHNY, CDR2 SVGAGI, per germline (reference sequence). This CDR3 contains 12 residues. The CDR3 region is CASSQDSSEQYF. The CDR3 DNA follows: TGTGCCAGCAGTCAGGACAGTTCGGAGCAGTACTTC.

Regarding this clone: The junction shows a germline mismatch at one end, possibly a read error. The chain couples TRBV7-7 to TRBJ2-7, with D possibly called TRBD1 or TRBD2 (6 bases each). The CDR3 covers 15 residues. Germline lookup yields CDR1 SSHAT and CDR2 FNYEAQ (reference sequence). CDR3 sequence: CASSLESGGTYEQYF. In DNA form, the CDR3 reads TGTGCTAGCAGCTTAGAATCCGGGGGCACCTACGAGCAGTACTTC.

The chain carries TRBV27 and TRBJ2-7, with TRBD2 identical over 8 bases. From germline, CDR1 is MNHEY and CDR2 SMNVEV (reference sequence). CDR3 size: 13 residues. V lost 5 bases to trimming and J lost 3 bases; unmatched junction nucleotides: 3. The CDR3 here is CASSRLANYEQYF. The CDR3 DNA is TGTGCCAGCAGTCGACTAGCGAACTACGAGCAGTACTTC.

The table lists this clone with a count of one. The CDR3 spells CASSQDGTSGSTDTQYF. As DNA, the CDR3 is TGCGCCAGCAGCCAAGATGGAACTAGCGGGAGTACAGATACGCAGTATTTT. J is TRBJ2-3 and V is TRBV4-3; 11 bases agree with TRBD2. The CDR3 runs to 17 residues. Germline-derived CDR1 and CDR2 are LGHNA and YSLEER. V shed 0 bases and J 3 bases; nucleotides not matched to a gene: 5.

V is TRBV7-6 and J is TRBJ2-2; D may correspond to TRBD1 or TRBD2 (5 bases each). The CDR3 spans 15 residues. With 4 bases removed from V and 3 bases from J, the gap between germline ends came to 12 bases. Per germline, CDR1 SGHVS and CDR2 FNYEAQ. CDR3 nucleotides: TGTGCCAGCAGCTCCCGGGACCCTGACACCGGGGAGCTGTTTTTT. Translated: CASSSRDPDTGELFF.

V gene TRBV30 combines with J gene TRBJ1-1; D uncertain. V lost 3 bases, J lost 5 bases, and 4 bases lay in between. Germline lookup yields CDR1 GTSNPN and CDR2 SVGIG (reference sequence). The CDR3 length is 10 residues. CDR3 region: CAWSETEAFF. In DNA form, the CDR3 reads TGTGCCTGGAGCGAAACTGAAGCTTTCTTT.

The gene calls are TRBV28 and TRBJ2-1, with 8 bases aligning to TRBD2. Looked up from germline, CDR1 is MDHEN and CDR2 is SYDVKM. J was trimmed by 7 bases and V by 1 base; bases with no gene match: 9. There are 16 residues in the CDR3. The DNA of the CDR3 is TGTGCCAGCAGTTTATTATCCGGGAGGGCCGGGAATGAGCAGTTCTTC. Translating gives CASSLLSGRAGNEQFF.

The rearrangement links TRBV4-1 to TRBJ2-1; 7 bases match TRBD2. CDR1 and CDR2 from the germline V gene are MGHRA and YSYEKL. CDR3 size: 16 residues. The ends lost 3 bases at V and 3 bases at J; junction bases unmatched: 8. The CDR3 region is CASSQAKTSYYNEQFF. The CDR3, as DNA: TGCGCCAGCAGCCAGGCCAAGACTAGCTACTACAATGAGCAGTTCTTC.

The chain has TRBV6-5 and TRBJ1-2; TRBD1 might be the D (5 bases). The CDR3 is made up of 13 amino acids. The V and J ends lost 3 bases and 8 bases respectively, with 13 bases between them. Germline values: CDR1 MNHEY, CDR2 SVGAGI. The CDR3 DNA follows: TGTGCCAGCAGTTATGGAGCAGGGCTGGGCTACACCTTC. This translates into CASSYGAGLGYTF.

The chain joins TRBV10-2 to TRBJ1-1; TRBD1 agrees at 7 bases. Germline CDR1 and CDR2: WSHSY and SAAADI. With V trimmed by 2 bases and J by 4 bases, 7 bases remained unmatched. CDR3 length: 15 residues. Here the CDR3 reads CASSELTGFGTEAFF. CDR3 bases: TGCGCCAGCAGTGAGCTGACAGGGTTCGGCACTGAAGCTTTCTTT.

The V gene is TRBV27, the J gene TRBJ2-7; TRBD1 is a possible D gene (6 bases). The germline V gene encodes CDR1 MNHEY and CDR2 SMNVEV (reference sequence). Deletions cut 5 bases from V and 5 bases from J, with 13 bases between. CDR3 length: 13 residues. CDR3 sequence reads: CASSPNRVDEQYF. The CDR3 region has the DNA TGTGCCAGCAGTCCCAACAGGGTCGACGAGCAGTACTTC.

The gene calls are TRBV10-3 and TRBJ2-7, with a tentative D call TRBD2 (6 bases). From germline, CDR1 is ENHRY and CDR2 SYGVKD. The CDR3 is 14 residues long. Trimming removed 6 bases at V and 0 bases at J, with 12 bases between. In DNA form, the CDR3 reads TGTGCCATCAGGAATACCGGGAGCTCCTACGAGCAGTACTTC. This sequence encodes CAIRNTGSSYEQYF.

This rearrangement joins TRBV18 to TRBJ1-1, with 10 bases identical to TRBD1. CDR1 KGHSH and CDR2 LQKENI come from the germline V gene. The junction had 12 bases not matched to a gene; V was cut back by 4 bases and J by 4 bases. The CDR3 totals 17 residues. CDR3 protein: CASSRPRDRGFGTEAFF. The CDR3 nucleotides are TGTGCCAGCTCACGGCCCCGGGACAGGGGTTTCGGCACTGAAGCTTTCTTT.

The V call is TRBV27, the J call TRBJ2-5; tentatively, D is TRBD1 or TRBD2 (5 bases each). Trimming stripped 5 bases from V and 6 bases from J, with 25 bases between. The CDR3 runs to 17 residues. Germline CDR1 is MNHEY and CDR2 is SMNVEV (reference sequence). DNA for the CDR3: TGTGCCAGCAGTAGGATTCCCGGTACGACAGCGGAGAAGACCCAGTACTTC. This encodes CASSRIPGTTAEKTQYF.

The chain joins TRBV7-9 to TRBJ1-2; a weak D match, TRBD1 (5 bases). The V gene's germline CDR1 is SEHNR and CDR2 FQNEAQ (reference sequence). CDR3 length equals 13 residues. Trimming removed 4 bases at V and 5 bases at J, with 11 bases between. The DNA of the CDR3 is TGTGCCAGCAGCTCCGGGACGGAGTATGGCTACACCTTC. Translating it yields CASSSGTEYGYTF.

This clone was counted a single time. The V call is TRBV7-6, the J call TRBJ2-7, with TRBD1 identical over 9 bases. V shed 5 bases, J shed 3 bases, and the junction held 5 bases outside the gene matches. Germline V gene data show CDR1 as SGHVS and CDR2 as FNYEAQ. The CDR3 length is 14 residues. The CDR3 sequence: CASSNRDRDYEQYF. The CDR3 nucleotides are TGTGCCAGCAGCAACCGGGACAGGGACTACGAGCAGTACTTC.

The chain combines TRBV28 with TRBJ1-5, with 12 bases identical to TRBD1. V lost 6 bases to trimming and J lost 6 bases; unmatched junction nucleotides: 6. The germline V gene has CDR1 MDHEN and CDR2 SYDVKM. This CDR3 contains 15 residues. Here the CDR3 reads CASRRDRGRGQPQHF. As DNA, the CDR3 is TGTGCCAGCAGACGGGACAGGGGGCGAGGTCAGCCCCAGCATTTT.

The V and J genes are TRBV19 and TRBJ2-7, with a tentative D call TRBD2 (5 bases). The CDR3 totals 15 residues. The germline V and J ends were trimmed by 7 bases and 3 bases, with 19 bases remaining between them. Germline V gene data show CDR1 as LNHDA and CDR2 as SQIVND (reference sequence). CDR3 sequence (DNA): TGTGCCAGTAAGAATAGTTGGGGAGTTGGCTACGAGCAGTACTTC. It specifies CASKNSWGVGYEQYF.

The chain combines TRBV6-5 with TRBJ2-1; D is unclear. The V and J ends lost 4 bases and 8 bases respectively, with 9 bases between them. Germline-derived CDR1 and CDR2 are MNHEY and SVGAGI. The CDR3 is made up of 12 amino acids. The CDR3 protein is CASSSALYEQFF. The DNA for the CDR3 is TGTGCCAGCAGTTCGGCCTTATATGAGCAGTTCTTC.

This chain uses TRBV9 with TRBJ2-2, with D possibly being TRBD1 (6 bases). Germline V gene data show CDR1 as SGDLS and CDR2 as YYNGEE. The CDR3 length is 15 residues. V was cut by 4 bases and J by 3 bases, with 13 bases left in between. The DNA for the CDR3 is TGTGCCAGCAGCCCCCATACAGGGTACACCGGGGAGCTGTTTTTT. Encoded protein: CASSPHTGYTGELFF.

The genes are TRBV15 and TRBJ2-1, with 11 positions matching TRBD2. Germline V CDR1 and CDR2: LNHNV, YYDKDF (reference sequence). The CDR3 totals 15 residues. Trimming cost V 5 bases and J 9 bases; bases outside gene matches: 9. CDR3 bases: TGTGCCACCAGCCAGACTAGCGGGGCCCGGGGTGAGCAGTTCTTC. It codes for CATSQTSGARGEQFF.

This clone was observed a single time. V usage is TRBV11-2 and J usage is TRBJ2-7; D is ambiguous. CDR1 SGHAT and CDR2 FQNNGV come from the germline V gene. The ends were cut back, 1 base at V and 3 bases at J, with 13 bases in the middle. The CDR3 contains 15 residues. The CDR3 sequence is CASSLGPGQLYEQYF. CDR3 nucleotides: TGTGCCAGCAGCTTAGGGCCGGGCCAGCTCTACGAGCAGTACTTC.